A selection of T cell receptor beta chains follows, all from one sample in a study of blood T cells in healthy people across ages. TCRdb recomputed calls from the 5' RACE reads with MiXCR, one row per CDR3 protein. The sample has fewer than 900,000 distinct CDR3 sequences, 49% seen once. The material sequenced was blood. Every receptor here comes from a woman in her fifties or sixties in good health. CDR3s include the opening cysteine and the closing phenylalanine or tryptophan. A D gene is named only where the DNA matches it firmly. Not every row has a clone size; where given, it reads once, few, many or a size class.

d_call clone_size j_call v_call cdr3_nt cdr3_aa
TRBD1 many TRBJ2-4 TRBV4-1 TGCGCCAGCACCGGGACAGGGTCAACGAATGTTCAGTACTTC CASTGTGSTNVQYF
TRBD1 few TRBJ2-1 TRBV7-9 TGTGCCAGCAGCTACTCCGGGACAGGGGACTATTACTCCTACAATGAGCAGTTCTTC CASSYSGTGDYYSYNEQFF
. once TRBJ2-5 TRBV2 TGTGCCAGCAGTGGGCCAGGGGGGTCCGAGACCCAGTACTTC CASSGPGGSETQYF
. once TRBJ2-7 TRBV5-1 TGCGCCAGCAGCCCTCAGTCCCGCTACGAGCAGTACTTC CASSPQSRYEQYF
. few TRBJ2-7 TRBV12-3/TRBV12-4 TGTGCCAGCAGTTCAAGGGGCGGACACGAGCAGTACTTC CASSSRGGHEQYF
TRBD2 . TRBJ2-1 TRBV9 TGTGTCAGCGGCGGGAGGAGGTCGGACAATGAGCAGTTCTTC CVSGGRRSDNEQFF
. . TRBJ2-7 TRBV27 TGTGCCAGCTCAAGATCTACGGCTAGCGCATCCTACGAGCAGTACTTC CASSRSTASASYEQYF
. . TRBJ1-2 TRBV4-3 TGCGCCAGCAGCCAAATCGGGGGGGGGTATGGCTACACCTTC CASSQIGGGYGYTF
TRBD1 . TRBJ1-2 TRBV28 TGTGCCAGCAGTACGGACAGGGGCTGGGCCTATGGCTACACCTTC CASSTDRGWAYGYTF
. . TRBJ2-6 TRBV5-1 TGCGCCAGCAGCCAAGCGATTTCCTCTGGGGCCAACGTCCTGACTTTC CASSQAISSGANVLTF
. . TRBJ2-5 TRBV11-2 TGTGCCTGCAGCTTAGGCAGATGGGAGCAGTACTTC CACSLGRWEQYF
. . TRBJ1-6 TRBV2 TGTGCCAGCAGAAGGGGTAATTCACCCCTCCACTTT CASRRGNSPLHF
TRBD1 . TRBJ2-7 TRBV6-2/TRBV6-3 TGTGCCAGCAGCTTCGTACCGGGACAGGAGGCTTACGAGCAGTACTTC CASSFVPGQEAYEQYF
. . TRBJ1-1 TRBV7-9 TGTGCCAGCAGCCCCTCAGGGGCGACCACTGAAGCTTTCTTT CASSPSGATTEAFF
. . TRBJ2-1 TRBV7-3 TGTGCCAGCAGTAAAGACAGGCTGGGTTTCAATGAGCAGTTCTTC CASSKDRLGFNEQFF
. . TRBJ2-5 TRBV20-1 TGCAGTGCTAGAGGGACGACCACGGGACAGTACTTC CSARGTTTGQYF
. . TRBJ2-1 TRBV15 TGTGCCACCAGCAGATCAACGGGATACAATGAGCAGTTCTTC CATSRSTGYNEQFF
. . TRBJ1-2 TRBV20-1 TGCAGTGCTAGAGAGCCTGGGGGCTACACCTTC CSAREPGGYTF
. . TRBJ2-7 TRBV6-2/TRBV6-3 TGTGCCAGCAGTTACGATGGGGCCGTCTCCTACGAGCAGTACTTC CASSYDGAVSYEQYF
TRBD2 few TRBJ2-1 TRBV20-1 TGCAGTGCTGGGCCCCGGGGACTAGCCCACAATGAGCAGTTCTTC CSAGPRGLAHNEQFF
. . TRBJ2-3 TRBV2 TGTGCCAGCAGTGGGACCGGAAGCACAGATACGCAGTATTTT CASSGTGSTDTQYF
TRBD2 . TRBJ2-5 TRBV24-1 TGTGCCACCAGTGATCCACCACAAACTAGCGGCTATGAGCAGTACTTC CATSDPPQTSGYEQYF
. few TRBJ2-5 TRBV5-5 TGTGCCAGCAGCTTGACAGGGTGGGAGGAGACCCAGTACTTC CASSLTGWEETQYF
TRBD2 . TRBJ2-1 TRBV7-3 TGTGCCAGCAGCCCGCGACTAGCGGGAGACCTCTACAATGAGCAGTTCTTC CASSPRLAGDLYNEQFF
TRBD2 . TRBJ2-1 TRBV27 TGTGCCAGCAGTAGTGGGACTAGCGGACGGAATGAGCAGTTCTTC CASSSGTSGRNEQFF
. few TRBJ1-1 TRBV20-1 TGCAGTGCTAGAGATGGGGATTACACTGAAGCTTTCTTT CSARDGDYTEAFF
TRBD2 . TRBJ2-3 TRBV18 TGTGCCAGCTCACCAAGCCTAGCGGGCGAGCGGCAGTATTTT CASSPSLAGERQYF
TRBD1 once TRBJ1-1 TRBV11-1 TGTGCCAGCAGCTCCGGACAGGGTGAGACCACTGAAGCTTTCTTT CASSSGQGETTEAFF
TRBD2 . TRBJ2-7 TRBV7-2 TGTGCCAGCAGCTTAGCGGGGAGGGGCAAGAGTCCGTACTTC CASSLAGRGKSPYF
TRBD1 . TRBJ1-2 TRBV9 TGTGCCAGCAGCGTACAGACAGGGGGTGTATATGGCTACACCTTC CASSVQTGGVYGYTF
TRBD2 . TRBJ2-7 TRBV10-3 TGTGCCATCAGGGGGGGGACCAGATACGAGCAGTACTTC CAIRGGTRYEQYF
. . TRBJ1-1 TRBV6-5 TGTGCCAGCAGCCGGGGACACCCCGCGTACACTGAAGCTTTCTTT CASSRGHPAYTEAFF
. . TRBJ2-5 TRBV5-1 TGCGCCAGCAGCAACCGGGAAACCGGTGAGACCCAGTACTTC CASSNRETGETQYF
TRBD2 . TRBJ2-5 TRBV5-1 TGCGCCAGCAGCTTGGCCGGACTAGCGGGAGCAGAGACCCAGTACTTC CASSLAGLAGAETQYF
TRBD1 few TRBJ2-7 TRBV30 TGTGCCTGGAATCTCGGACAGGGTCGAGGCGAGCAGTACTTC CAWNLGQGRGEQYF
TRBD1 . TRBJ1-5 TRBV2 TGTGCCAGCAGCCTCAATCCGGACAGGGGAAATAGCAATCAGCCCCAGCATTTT CASSLNPDRGNSNQPQHF
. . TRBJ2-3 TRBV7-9 TGTGCCAGCAGCCCACAGGGCCTCGACACAGATACGCAGTATTTT CASSPQGLDTDTQYF
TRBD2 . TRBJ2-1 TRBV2 TGTGCCAGCAGCGAAAGGACTAGCGGATACAATGAGCAGTTCTTC CASSERTSGYNEQFF
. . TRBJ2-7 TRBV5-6 TGTGCCAGCAGCACTCAGGACTTAGGCTACGAACAGTACTTC CASSTQDLGYEQYF
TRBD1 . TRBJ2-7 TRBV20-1 TGCAGTGCTAGAGATCCGGCCCGGACAGGGGGCGACGAGCAGTACTTC CSARDPARTGGDEQYF